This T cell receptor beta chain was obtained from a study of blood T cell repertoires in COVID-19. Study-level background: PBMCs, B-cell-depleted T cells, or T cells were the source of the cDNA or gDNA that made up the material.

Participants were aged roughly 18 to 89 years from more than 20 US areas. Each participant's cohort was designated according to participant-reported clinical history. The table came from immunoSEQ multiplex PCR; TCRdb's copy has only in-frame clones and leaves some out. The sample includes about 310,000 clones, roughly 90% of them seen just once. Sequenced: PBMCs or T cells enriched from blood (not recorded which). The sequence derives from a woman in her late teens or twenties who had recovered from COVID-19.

CDR3 DNA sequence: TGTGCCAGCAGCGTTTATCCCGCTGGGGCCAACGTCCTGACTTTC. Its protein product is CASSVYPAGANVLTF. V usage is TRBV9 and J usage is TRBJ2-6; D uncertain. Germline CDR1 reads SGDLS; CDR2 reads YYNGEE. The ends were cut back, 2 bases at V and 2 bases at J, with 8 bases in the middle. The CDR3 has 15 residues.